This TCR beta chain was found in a study of immune heterogeneity within non-small cell lung tumors. Study overall: Of the tumors, a few were squamous cell, about ten non-squamous, and 1 not otherwise specified. Overall study results and limits: T-cell clonality in a given local region correlated moderately yet significantly with the local tumor mutational burden (R 0.3 to 0.4). Identical dominant CDR3 beta clonotypes recurred among a patient's tumor sites, alongside site-unique high-frequency clones.

It was with 32 V and 13 J primers that multiplex PCR amplified TCR beta CDR3. TCRdb redid the calling of the multiplex PCR reads with MiXCR, one entry per CDR3 protein. The sample yields approximately 31,000 distinct CDR3 sequences, 25% to 30% seen once. Note on this clonotype: Its antigen is as yet unknown. The junction does not match germline at one end; this may be a read error.

The CDR3 sequence is 15 residues long. CDR1 SGHAT and CDR2 FQDESV come from the germline V gene (reference sequence). The starting template was genomic DNA from bulk tumor, 450 to 650 ng per sample. From each primary tumor, several far-apart biopsies were obtained during surgery. Curative surgery was performed on patients who had untreated, newly diagnosed non-small cell lung cancer. Having surgery with curative intent, the donors were patients newly diagnosed with non-small cell lung cancer. This TCR was recovered from a man aged 40-50 years with non-small cell lung cancer. Sequencing input: lung tumor tissue. This chain joins TRBV11-1 and TRBJ2-1; D may be TRBD1 (5 bases). CDR3 DNA sequence: TGTGCCCGCAGCCTTAGGCAGGGTGATTACAATGAGCAGTTCTTC. Residues: CARSLRQGDYNEQFF.